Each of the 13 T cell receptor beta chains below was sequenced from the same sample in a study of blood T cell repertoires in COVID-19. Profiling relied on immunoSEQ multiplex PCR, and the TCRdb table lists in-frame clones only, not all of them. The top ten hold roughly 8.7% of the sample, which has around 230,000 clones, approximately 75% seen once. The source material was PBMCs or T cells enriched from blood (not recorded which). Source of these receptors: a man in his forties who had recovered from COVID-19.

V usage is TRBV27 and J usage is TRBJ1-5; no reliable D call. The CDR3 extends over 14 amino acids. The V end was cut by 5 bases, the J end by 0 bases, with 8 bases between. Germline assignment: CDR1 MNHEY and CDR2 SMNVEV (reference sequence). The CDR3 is CASSRRDSNQPQHF. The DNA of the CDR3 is TGTGCCAGCAGTAGACGGGATAGCAATCAGCCCCAGCATTTT.

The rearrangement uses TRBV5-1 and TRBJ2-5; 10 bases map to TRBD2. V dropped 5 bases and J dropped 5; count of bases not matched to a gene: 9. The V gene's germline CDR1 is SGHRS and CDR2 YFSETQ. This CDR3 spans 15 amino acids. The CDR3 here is CASSISGRPGETQYF. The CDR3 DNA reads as TGCGCCAGCAGTATTAGCGGGAGGCCCGGGGAGACCCAGTACTTC.

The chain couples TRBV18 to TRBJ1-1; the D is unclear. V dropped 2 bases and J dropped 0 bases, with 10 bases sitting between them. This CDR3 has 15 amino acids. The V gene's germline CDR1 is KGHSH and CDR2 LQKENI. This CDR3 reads CASSPIISLNTEAFF. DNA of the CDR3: TGTGCCAGCTCACCAATCATAAGCCTGAACACTGAAGCTTTCTTT.

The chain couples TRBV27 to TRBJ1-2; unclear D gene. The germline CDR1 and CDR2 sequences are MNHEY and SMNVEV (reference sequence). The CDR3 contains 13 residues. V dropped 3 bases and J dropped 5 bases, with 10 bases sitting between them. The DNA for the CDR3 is TGTGCCAGCAGTTTTATTCGGGGATATGGCTACACCTTC. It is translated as CASSFIRGYGYTF.

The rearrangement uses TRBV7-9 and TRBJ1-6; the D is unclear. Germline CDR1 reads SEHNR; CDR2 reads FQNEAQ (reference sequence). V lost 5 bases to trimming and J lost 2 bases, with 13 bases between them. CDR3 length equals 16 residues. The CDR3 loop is CASSALGGTYNSPLHF. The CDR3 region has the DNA TGTGCCAGCAGCGCCTTAGGAGGAACCTATAATTCACCCCTCCACTTT.

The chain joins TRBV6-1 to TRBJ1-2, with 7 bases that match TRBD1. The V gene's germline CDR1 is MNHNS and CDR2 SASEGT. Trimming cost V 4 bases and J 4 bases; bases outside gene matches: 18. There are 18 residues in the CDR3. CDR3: CASSGRTHYRGQRYGYTF. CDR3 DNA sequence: TGTGCCAGCAGTGGTCGGACACATTACAGGGGCCAGCGCTATGGCTACACCTTC.

DNA for the CDR3: TGTGCTAGTGGTTTTTTGGGGGGAACGGCCAAAAACATTCAGTACTTC. It codes for CASGFLGGTAKNIQYF. The chain combines TRBV12-5 with TRBJ2-4; a possible D gene is TRBD2 (6 bases). This CDR3 is built from 16 residues. Germline CDR1 reads LGHNT; CDR2 reads FRNRAP. The V end was cut by 3 bases, the J end by 1 base, with 13 bases between.

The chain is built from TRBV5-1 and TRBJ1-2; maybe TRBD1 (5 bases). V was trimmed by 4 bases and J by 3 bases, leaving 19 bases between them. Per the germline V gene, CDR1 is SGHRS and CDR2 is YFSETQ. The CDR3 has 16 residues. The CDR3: CASSRLSIGRDYGYTF. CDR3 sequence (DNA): TGCGCCAGCAGCCGTCTGAGTATTGGCAGGGACTATGGCTACACCTTC.

CDR3 nucleotide sequence: TGTGCCTGGAGTACCCCGGGACAACCTAAGAGGGGTGAGCAGTTCTTC. Protein product: CAWSTPGQPKRGEQFF. The J gene is TRBJ2-1, the V gene TRBV30, with a tentative D call TRBD1 (6 bases). This CDR3 region has 16 residues. The germline V and J ends were trimmed by 2 bases and 9 bases, with 23 bases remaining between them. Germline CDR1 is GTSNPN and CDR2 is SVGIG (reference sequence).

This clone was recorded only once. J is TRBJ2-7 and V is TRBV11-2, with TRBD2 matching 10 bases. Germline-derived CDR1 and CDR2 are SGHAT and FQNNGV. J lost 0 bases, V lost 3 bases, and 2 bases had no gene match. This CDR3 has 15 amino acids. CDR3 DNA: TGTGCCAGCAGCTTGTCTAGCGGGAGCTCCTACGAGCAGTACTTC. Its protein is CASSLSSGSSYEQYF.

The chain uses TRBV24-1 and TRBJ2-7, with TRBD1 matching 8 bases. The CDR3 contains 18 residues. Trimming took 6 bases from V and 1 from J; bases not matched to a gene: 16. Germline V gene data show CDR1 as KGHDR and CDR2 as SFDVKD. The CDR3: CATSPARGRGGGSYEQYF. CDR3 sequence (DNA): TGTGCCACCAGTCCGGCCAGGGGGCGGGGCGGCGGTTCCTACGAGCAGTACTTC.

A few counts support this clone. Here the CDR3 DNA reads TGTGCCAGCAGTCTGGGACTAGCGCCTACCAATGAGCAGTTCTTC. Protein sequence: CASSLGLAPTNEQFF. The rearrangement joins TRBV6-4 to TRBJ2-1; 10 positions match TRBD2. CDR3 length equals 15 residues. Per the germline V gene, CDR1 is MRHNA and CDR2 is SNTAGT. V shed 5 bases, J shed 6 bases, and the junction held 7 bases outside the gene matches.

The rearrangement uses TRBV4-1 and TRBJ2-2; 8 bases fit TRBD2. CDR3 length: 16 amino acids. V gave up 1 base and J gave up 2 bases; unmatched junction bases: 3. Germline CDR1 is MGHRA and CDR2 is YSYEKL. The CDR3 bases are TGCGCCAGCAGCCAAGGACTAGCGCTTAACACCGGGGAGCTGTTTTTT. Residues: CASSQGLALNTGELFF.